This T cell receptor (beta chain) was identified in a study of vaccination and CD4 T cells after COVID-19. Across the whole study: At a median 72 days (range 14 to 241) after dose two, post-vaccine samples were obtained.

Trimming cost V 10 bases and J 7 bases, with 19 bases left between them. The germline CDR1 and CDR2 sequences are ENHRY and SYGVKD. The length of the CDR3 is 14 residues. A few counts support this clonotype. Its antigen is not identified. The treatment is: roughly 10-day PBMC culture with coronavirus spike peptide pools or control peptides (ViraFEST assay). Positive tests by PCR, dated March to December 2020, predated US Alpha, Beta and Delta variants. With 9.5 to 10 ug/ml peptide pools and roughly 10 IU/ml IL-2, PBMCs were cultured at approximately 2 million per well. Researchers used the Oncomine TCR Beta short-read assay to sequence DNA from cultured CD4+ T cells. Cultured CD4+ T cells were the source of extracted genomic DNA. A single record per CDR3 protein comes from TCRdb applying MiXCR to the PCR reads. Of around 10,000 distinct CDR3 sequences listed, 44% are singletons.

This TCR came from a human donor who had recovered from COVID-19. The V call is TRBV10-3, the J call TRBJ2-2; D is possibly TRBD1 or TRBD2 (5 bases each). What was sequenced was CD4+ T cells from blood, cultured in vitro. CDR3 sequence (DNA): TGTGCCAGCAGCTTAGGGGCGCGGGTCGGGGAGCTGTTTTTT. This sequence encodes CASSLGARVGELFF.